This passage covers 21 T cell receptor beta chains from one sample sequenced in a study of T cell clonotyping in hematopoietic cell transplantation. TCRdb's copy holds only in-frame clones and misses some; the assay was immunoSEQ multiplex PCR. The sample carries 40,000 to 55,000 clones, about 93% recorded once. The material sequenced was peripheral blood mononuclear cells. Every receptor here comes from a woman aged 45-59 years in good health. Some clones in this sample may be carry-over from other donors' samples.

This clone was found once. The CDR3 loop is CASSLWGGIPGDTEAFF. CDR3 DNA sequence: TGTGCCAGCAGTTTATGGGGTGGCATTCCTGGGGACACTGAAGCTTTCTTT. The chain employs TRBV27 and TRBJ1-1; D not certain. With 1 base removed from V and 3 bases from J, the gap between germline ends came to 18 bases. This CDR3 is 17 amino acids long. Germline values: CDR1 MNHEY, CDR2 SMNVEV (reference sequence).

The chain recombines TRBV5-1 with TRBJ2-7; D call uncertain. With 2 bases removed from V and 7 bases from J, the gap between germline ends came to 13 bases. Germline-derived CDR1 and CDR2 are SGHRS and YFSETQ. The CDR3 length is 13 residues. The CDR3 loop reads CASSFPAPGEQYF. DNA of the CDR3: TGCGCCAGCAGCTTCCCAGCCCCCGGGGAGCAGTACTTC.

This chain links TRBV7-2 with TRBJ2-5; D uncertain. Germline CDR1 is SGHTA and CDR2 is FQGNSA. V lost 5 bases and J lost 2, with 6 bases in between. The CDR3 extends over 12 amino acids. The CDR3 nucleotides are TGTGCCAGCAGCCCGAATCAAGAGACCCAGTACTTC. It is translated as CASSPNQETQYF.

The gene calls are TRBV5-1 and TRBJ2-7; TRBD1 is a possible D gene (5 bases). Trimming left V 4 bases short and J 0 bases short, with 17 bases between. The CDR3 totals 16 residues. Looked up from germline, CDR1 is SGHRS and CDR2 is YFSETQ. The chain's CDR3 is CASSPPVTGLSYEQYF. The DNA of the CDR3 is TGCGCCAGCAGCCCACCTGTCACAGGCCTCTCCTACGAGCAGTACTTC. Variable domain in full (rest from reference TRBV5-1 and TRBJ2-7): KAGVTQTPRYLIKTRGQQVTLSCSPISGHRSVSWYQQTPGQGLQFLFEYFSETQRNKGNFPGRFSGRQFSNSRSEMNVSTLELGDSALYLCASSPPVTGLSYEQYFGPGTRLTVT.

This chain uses TRBV11-3 with TRBJ1-2; D call uncertain. V was trimmed by 4 bases and J by 0 bases, leaving 15 bases between them. Germline V lookup: CDR1 SGHNT, CDR2 YENEEA. This CDR3 has 16 amino acids. DNA of the CDR3: TGTGCCAGCAGCTACGGAGGGAGGTTTCCTAACTATGGCTACACCTTC. Its translation is CASSYGGRFPNYGYTF.

The rearrangement joins TRBV7-3 to TRBJ2-1, with D unclear. The V gene lost 5 bases and the J gene lost 8 bases, with 13 bases spanning the gap. This CDR3 contains 13 residues. Germline assignment: CDR1 SGHTA and CDR2 FQGTGA. The CDR3 DNA is TGTGCCAGCAGCCCCCGTGGAAGCCATGAGCAGTTCTTC. Encoded protein: CASSPRGSHEQFF.

V is TRBV27 and J is TRBJ1-1; TRBD1 matches 9 bases. V was pared by 2 bases and J by 1 base, with 2 bases of the junction left unmatched. Germline V gives CDR1 MNHEY, CDR2 SMNVEV (reference sequence). This CDR3 spans 15 amino acids. The CDR3 loop is CASSLGTGRNTEAFF. DNA for the CDR3: TGTGCCAGCAGTTTAGGGACAGGGAGGAACACTGAAGCTTTCTTT.

This clone was seen a single time. The rearrangement links TRBV5-1 to TRBJ1-2, with D uncertain. The CDR3 sequence is 14 residues long. V was clipped by 0 bases and J by 6 bases, with 12 bases between them. Looked up from germline, CDR1 is SGHRS and CDR2 is YFSETQ. The CDR3 region is CASSLGPGSDGYTF. CDR3 coding DNA: TGCGCCAGCAGCTTGGGGCCGGGGTCCGATGGCTACACCTTC.

The CDR3 loop is CASRKTGNTEAFF. In nucleotides, the CDR3 is TGTGCCAGCAGAAAGACAGGGAACACTGAAGCTTTCTTT. V and J are TRBV27 and TRBJ1-1; maybe TRBD1 (6 bases). Trimming left V 6 bases short and J 1 base short, with 9 bases between. Germline values: CDR1 MNHEY, CDR2 SMNVEV (reference sequence). The length of the CDR3 is 13 residues.

The rearrangement joins TRBV4-1 to TRBJ1-1; no clear D gene. The CDR3 is made up of 15 amino acids. V shed 0 bases and J shed 3 bases, with 11 bases lying between them. Looked up from germline, CDR1 is MGHRA and CDR2 is YSYEKL. CDR3 residues: CASSQDEWQYTEAFF. The DNA for the CDR3 is TGCGCCAGCAGCCAAGATGAGTGGCAGTACACTGAAGCTTTCTTT.

The V gene is TRBV30, the J gene TRBJ1-2, with a possible D match to TRBD1 (5 bases). The V end lost 2 bases, the J end lost 4 bases, and 23 bases lay between the germline ends. The V gene's germline CDR1 is GTSNPN and CDR2 SVGIG (reference sequence). The CDR3 spans 17 residues. The CDR3 loop reads CAWSSLRETGPSYGYTF. The CDR3 DNA follows: TGTGCCTGGAGTTCCCTTAGAGAAACGGGACCTAGCTATGGCTACACCTTC.

This clone was detected once. J is TRBJ2-3 and V is TRBV7-9; no clear D. The germline V gene has CDR1 SEHNR and CDR2 FQNEAQ (reference sequence). The CDR3 is made up of 13 amino acids. V lost 8 bases, J lost 4 bases, and 13 bases lay in between. CDR3 coding DNA: TGTGCCAGCGGAGAGAGGTCGGCAGATACGCAGTATTTT. Residues: CASGERSADTQYF.

In its sample, this clone was seen once. The CDR3 nucleotides read TGTGCCAGCAGCCCCCGGGACAGGAACTATGGCTACACCTTC. As protein: CASSPRDRNYGYTF. The V and J genes are TRBV5-6 and TRBJ1-2, with 8 nucleotides matching TRBD1. After removal of 4 bases from V and 2 bases from J, the junction contained 4 bases not matched to a gene. This CDR3 has 14 amino acids. Germline V gives CDR1 SGHDT, CDR2 YYEEEE.

The CDR3: CASSSEGKAVNYGYTF. The DNA of the CDR3 is TGCGCCAGCAGCTCAGAGGGGAAAGCAGTTAACTATGGCTACACCTTC. J is TRBJ1-2 and V is TRBV5-1, with a tentative D call TRBD1 (5 bases). This CDR3 region has 16 residues. Per germline, CDR1 SGHRS and CDR2 YFSETQ. Trimming removed 3 bases from V and 1 base from J, with 16 bases in between.

The J gene is TRBJ2-2, the V gene TRBV28, with a weak D call TRBD1 (5 bases). CDR1 and CDR2 (germline): MDHEN, SYDVKM. CDR3 length: 16 amino acids. Trimming shortened V by 3 bases and J by 6 bases, and 17 bases separated the two germline ends. The DNA for the CDR3 is TGTGCCAGCAGTTTTGTGGTACAGGCTATACCCGGGGAGCTGTTTTTT. It is translated as CASSFVVQAIPGELFF.

This CDR3 is CASSSDRAAFF. The CDR3 region has the DNA TGTGCCAGCTCATCAGACCGGGCAGCTTTCTTT. The V and J genes are TRBV18 and TRBJ1-1, with unresolved D. Deletions cut 5 bases from V and 10 bases from J, with 11 bases between. The length of the CDR3 is 11 residues. The germline V gene has CDR1 KGHSH and CDR2 LQKENI. Full variable domain (missing parts from reference TRBV18 and TRBJ1-1): NAGVMQNPRHLVRRRGQEARLRCSPMKGHSHVYWYRQLPEEGLKFMVYLQKENIIDESGMPKERFSAEFPKEGPSILRIQQVVRGDSAAYFCASSSDRAAFFGQGTRLTVV.

The genes are TRBV27 and TRBJ2-3; a possible D gene is TRBD2 (7 bases). Trimming pared 5 bases from V and 7 bases from J, leaving 16 bases between. Looked up from germline, CDR1 is MNHEY and CDR2 is SMNVEV (reference sequence). The CDR3 extends over 14 amino acids. DNA of the CDR3: TGTGCCAGCAGTCCTCGCGGGGGCAGGTATACGCAGTATTTT. It yields the protein CASSPRGGRYTQYF.

V usage is TRBV27 and J usage is TRBJ1-2; maybe TRBD1 (6 bases). The CDR3 sequence is 13 residues long. Germline assignment: CDR1 MNHEY and CDR2 SMNVEV (reference sequence). Trimming removed 4 bases at V and 3 bases at J, with 9 bases between. CDR3: CASSSGQHYGYTF. CDR3 in DNA: TGTGCCAGCAGTTCCGGACAGCACTATGGCTACACCTTC.

V gene TRBV28 combines with J gene TRBJ2-1; TRBD1 agrees at 10 bases. The germline CDR1 and CDR2 sequences are MDHEN and SYDVKM. This CDR3 has 16 residues. The V and J ends lost 5 bases and 7 bases, in that order; junction bases with no gene match: 11. The DNA for the CDR3 is TGTGCCAGCAGTGGACGGGACAGGGGATTCTTTAATGAGCAGTTCTTC. Its translation: CASSGRDRGFFNEQFF.

This chain connects TRBV7-2 to TRBJ2-2; 10 bases match TRBD1. The ends lost 4 bases at V and 6 bases at J; junction bases unmatched: 2. CDR3 size: 14 residues. Germline-derived CDR1 and CDR2 are SGHTA and FQGNSA. The CDR3 here is CASSSTGGAGELFF. The CDR3 nucleotides read TGTGCCAGCAGCTCGACAGGGGGCGCCGGGGAGCTGTTTTTT.

The CDR3 sequence is CSVNGGGNTIYF. The DNA of the CDR3 is TGCAGCGTTAATGGAGGCGGAAACACCATATATTTT. This rearrangement joins TRBV29-1 to TRBJ1-3, with unresolved D. Germline V lookup: CDR1 SQVTM, CDR2 ANQGSEA. The ends were cut back, 5 bases at V and 4 bases at J, with 9 bases in the middle. The CDR3 totals 12 residues.